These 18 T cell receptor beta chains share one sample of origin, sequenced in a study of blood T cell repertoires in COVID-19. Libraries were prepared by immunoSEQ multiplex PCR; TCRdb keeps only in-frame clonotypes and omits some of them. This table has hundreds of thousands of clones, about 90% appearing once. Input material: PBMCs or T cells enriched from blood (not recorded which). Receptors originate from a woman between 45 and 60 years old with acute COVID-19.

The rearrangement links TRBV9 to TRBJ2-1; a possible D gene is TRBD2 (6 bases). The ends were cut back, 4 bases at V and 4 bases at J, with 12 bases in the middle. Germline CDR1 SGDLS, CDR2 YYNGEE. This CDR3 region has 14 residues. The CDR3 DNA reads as TGTGCCAGCAGCTCGCGGGACTTTTACAATGAGCAGTTCTTC. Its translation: CASSSRDFYNEQFF.

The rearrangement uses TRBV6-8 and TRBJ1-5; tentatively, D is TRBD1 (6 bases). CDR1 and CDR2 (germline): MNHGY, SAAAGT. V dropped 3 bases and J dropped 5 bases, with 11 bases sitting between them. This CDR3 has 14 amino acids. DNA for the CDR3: TGTGCCAGCAGTTATCGGAACAGGGATCAGCCCCAGCATTTT. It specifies CASSYRNRDQPQHF.

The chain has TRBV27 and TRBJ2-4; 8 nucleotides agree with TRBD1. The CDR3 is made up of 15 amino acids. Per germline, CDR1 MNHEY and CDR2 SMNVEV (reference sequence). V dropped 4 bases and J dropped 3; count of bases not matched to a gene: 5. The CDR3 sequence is CASSSITGGKNIQYF. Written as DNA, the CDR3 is TGTGCCAGCAGTTCCATTACAGGGGGCAAAAACATTCAGTACTTC.

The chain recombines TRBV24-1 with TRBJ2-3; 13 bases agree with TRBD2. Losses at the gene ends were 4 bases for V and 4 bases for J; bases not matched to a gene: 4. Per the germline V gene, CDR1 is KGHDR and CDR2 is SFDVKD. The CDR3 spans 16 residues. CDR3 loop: CATSDRLAGGPDTQYF. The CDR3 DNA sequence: TGTGCCACCAGTGACAGACTAGCGGGAGGTCCAGATACGCAGTATTTT.

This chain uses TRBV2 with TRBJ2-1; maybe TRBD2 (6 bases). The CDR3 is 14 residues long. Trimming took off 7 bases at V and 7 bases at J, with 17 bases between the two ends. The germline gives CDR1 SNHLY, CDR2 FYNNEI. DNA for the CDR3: TGTGCCAGCAAGGTTCCTAGCGTGTGGAATGAGCAGTTCTTC. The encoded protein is CASKVPSVWNEQFF.

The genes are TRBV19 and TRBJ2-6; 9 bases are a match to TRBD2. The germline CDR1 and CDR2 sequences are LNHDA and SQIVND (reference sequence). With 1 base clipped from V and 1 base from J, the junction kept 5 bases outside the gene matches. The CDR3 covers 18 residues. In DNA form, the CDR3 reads TGTGCCAGTAGTATAGGGATTAGCGGGAGATCTGGGGCCAACGTCCTGACTTTC. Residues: CASSIGISGRSGANVLTF.

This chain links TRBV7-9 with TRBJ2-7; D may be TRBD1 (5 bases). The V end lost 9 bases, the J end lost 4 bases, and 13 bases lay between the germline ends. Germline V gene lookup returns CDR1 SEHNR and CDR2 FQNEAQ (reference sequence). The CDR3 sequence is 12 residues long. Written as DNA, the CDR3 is TGTGCCAGACGACAGTTTGTTTACGAGCAGTACTTC. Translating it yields CARRQFVYEQYF.

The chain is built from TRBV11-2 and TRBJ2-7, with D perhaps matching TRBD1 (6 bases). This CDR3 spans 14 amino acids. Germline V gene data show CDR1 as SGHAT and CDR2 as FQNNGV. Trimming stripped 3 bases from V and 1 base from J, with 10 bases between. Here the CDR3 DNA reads TGTGCCAGCAGCTTCCGGGACAAATCCTACGAGCAGTACTTC. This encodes CASSFRDKSYEQYF.

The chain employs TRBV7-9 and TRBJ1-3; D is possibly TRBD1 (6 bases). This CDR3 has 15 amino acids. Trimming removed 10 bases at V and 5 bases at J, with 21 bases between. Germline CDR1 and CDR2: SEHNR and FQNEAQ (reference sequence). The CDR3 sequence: CATPSSRGNRNTIYF. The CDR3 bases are TGTGCCACCCCGAGTTCCAGGGGAAATCGAAACACCATATATTTT.

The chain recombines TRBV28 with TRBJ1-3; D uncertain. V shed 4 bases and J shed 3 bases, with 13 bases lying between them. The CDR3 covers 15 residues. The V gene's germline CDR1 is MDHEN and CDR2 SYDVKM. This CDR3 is CASSSLAAHGNTIYF. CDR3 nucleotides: TGTGCCAGCAGTTCGTTAGCGGCACATGGAAACACCATATATTTT.

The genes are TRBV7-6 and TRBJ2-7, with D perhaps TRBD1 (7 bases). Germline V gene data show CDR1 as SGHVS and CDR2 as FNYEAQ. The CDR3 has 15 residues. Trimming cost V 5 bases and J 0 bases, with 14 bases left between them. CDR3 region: CASSRGTDYSYEQYF. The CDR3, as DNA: TGTGCCAGCAGCCGCGGGACAGATTACTCCTACGAGCAGTACTTC.

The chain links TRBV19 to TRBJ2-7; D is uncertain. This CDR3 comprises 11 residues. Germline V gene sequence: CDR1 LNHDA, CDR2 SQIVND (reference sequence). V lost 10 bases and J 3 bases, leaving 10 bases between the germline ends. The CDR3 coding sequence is TGTGCCACCACAAACTACTACGAGCAGTACTTC. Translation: CATTNYYEQYF.

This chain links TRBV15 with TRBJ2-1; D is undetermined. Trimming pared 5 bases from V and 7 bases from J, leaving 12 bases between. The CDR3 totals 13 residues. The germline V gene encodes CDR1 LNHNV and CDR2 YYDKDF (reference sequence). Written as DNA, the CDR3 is TGTGCCACCAGCCCGGAGCTCCGGAATGAGCAGTTCTTC. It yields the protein CATSPELRNEQFF.

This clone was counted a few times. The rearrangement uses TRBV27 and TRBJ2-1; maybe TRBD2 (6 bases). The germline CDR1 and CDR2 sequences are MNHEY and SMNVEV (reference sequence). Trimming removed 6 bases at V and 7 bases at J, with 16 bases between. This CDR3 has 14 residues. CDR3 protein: CASRIGGIVNEQFF. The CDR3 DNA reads TGTGCCAGCAGAATAGGCGGGATAGTGAATGAGCAGTTCTTC.

CDR3 in amino acids: CASSIDRGNEQFF. The CDR3 DNA is TGTGCCAGTAGTATAGACAGGGGCAATGAGCAGTTCTTC. The chain links TRBV19 to TRBJ2-1; a weak D match, TRBD1 (6 bases). This CDR3 contains 13 residues. CDR1 LNHDA and CDR2 SQIVND come from the germline V gene (reference sequence). V was cut by 0 bases and J by 6 bases, with 6 bases left in between.

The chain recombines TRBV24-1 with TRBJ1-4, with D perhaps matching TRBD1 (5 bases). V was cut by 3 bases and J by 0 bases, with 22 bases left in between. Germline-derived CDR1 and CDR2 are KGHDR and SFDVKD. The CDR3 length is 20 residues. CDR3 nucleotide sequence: TGTGCCACCAGTGATCCCCCTTGGGGCAGCTACTCCTCAACTAATGAAAAACTGTTTTTT. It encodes CATSDPPWGSYSSTNEKLFF.

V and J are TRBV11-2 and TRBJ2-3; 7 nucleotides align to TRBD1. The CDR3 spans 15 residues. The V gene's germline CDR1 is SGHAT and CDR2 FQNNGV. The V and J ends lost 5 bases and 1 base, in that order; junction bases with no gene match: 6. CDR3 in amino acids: CASSPGQPGTDTQYF. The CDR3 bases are TGTGCCAGCAGCCCGGGACAGCCCGGCACAGATACGCAGTATTTT. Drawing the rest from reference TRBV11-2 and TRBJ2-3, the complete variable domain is EAGVAQSPRYKIIEKRQSVAFWCNPISGHATLYWYQQILGQGPKLLIQFQNNGVVDDSQLPKDRFSAERLKGVDSTLKIQPAKLEDSAVYLCASSPGQPGTDTQYFGPGTRLTVL.

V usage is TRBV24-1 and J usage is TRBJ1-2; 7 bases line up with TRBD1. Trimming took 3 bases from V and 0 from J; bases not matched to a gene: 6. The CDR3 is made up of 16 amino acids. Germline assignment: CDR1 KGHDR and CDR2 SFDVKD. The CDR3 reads CATSDAGTATNYGYTF. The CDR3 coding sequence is TGTGCCACCAGTGATGCCGGGACAGCGACTAACTATGGCTACACCTTC.